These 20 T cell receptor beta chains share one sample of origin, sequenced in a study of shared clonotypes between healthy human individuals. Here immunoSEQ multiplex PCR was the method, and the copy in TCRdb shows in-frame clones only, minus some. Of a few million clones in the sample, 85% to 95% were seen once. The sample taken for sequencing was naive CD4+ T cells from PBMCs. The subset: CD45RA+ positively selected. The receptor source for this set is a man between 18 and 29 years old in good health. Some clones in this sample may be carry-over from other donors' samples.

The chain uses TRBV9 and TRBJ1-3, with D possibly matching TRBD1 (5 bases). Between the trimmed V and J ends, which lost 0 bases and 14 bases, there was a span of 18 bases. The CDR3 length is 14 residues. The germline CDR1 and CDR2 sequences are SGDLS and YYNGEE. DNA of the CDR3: TGTGCCAGCAGCGTAGAGGGCAGGGCTAGCCGCGTATATTTT. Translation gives CASSVEGRASRVYF.

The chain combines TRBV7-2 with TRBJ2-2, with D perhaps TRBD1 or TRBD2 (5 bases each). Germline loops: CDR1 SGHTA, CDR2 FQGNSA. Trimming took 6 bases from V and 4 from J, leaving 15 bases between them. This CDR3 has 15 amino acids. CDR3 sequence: CASSLAGQVTGELFF. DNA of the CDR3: TGTGCCAGCAGTCTAGCAGGGCAGGTCACCGGGGAGCTGTTTTTT.

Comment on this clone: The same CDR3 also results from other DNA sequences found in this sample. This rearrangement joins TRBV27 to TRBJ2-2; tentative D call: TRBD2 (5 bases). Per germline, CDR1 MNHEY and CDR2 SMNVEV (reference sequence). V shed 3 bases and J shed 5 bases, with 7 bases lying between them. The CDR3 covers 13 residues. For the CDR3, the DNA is TGTGCCAGCAGTTTTCGGAGGACCGGGGAGCTGTTTTTT. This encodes CASSFRRTGELFF.

CDR3 in amino acids: CASSSQGSSGYTF. The CDR3 nucleotides read TGTGCCAGCAGTTCACAGGGTTCCTCTGGCTACACCTTC. The chain uses TRBV27 and TRBJ1-2, with D possibly TRBD1 on 6 matching bases. Trimming cost V 4 bases and J 7 bases, with 13 bases left between them. Germline V gene data show CDR1 as MNHEY and CDR2 as SMNVEV (reference sequence). The CDR3 is 13 amino acids.

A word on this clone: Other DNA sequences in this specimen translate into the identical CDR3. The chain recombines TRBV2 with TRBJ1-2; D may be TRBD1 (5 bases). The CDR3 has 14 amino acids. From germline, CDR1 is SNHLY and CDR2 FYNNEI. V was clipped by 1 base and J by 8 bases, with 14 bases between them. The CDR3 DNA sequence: TGTGCCAGCAGTGAAGACCGGGGACCCTACGGCTACACCTTC. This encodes CASSEDRGPYGYTF.

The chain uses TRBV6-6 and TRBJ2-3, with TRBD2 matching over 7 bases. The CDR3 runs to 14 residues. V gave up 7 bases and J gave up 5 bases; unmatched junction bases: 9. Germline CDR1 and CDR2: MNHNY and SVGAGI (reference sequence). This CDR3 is CASKGGSVLDTQYF. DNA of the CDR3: TGTGCCAGCAAGGGCGGGAGCGTGTTAGATACGCAGTATTTT.

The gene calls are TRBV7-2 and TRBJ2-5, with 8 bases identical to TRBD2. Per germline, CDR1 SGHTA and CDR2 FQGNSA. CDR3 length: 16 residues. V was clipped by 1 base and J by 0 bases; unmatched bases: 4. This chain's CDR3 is CASSLEREWYQETQYF. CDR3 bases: TGTGCCAGCAGCTTAGAGCGGGAGTGGTACCAAGAGACCCAGTACTTC.

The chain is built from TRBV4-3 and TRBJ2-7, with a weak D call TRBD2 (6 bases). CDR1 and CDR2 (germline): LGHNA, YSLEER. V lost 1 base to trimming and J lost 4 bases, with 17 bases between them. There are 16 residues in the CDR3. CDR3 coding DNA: TGCGCCAGCAGCCAAGGTAGTAACTTGGGGGGTTACGAGCAGTACTTC. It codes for CASSQGSNLGGYEQYF.

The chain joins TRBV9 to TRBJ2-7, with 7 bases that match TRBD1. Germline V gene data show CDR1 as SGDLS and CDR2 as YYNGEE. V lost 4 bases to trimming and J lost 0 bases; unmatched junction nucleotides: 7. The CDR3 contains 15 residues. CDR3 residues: CASSFTGETSYEQYF. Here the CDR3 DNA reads TGTGCCAGCAGCTTCACAGGGGAGACCTCCTACGAGCAGTACTTC.

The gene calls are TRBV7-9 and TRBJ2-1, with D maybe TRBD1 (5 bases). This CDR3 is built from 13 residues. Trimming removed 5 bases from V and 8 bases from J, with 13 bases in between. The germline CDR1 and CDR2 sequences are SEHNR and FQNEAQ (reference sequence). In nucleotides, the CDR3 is TGTGCCAGCAGCCCCCCAGGGTGGTATGAGCAGTTCTTC. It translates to CASSPPGWYEQFF.

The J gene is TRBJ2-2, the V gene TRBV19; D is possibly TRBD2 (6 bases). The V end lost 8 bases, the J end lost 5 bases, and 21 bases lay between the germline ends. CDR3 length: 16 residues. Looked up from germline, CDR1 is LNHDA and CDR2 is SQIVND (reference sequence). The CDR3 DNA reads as TGTGCCAGTCGAAAGTCACCCGGGACTCTAACCGGGGAGCTGTTTTTT. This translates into CASRKSPGTLTGELFF.

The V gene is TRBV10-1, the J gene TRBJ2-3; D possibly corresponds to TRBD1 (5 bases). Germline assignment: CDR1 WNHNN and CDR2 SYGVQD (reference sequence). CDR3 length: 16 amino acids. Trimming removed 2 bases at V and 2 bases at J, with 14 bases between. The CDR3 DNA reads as TGCGCCAGCAGTGAGGGCAGGGAAACCGTCACAGATACGCAGTATTTT. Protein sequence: CASSEGRETVTDTQYF.

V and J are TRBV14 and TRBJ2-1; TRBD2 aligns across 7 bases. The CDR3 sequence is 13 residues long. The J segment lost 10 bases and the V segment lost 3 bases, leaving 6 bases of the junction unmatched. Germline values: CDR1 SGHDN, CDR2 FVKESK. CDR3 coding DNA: TGTGCCAGCAGCCAGAGCGGGGCCGGGGAGCAGTTCTTC. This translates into CASSQSGAGEQFF.

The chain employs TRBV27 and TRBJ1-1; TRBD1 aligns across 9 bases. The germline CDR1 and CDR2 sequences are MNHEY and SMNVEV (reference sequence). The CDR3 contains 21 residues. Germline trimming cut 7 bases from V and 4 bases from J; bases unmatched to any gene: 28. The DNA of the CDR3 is TGTGCCAGCAATCTTACCCCCTGGGGTCGCGCGACTGGGACAGGGTTCACTGAAGCTTTCTTT. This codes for CASNLTPWGRATGTGFTEAFF.

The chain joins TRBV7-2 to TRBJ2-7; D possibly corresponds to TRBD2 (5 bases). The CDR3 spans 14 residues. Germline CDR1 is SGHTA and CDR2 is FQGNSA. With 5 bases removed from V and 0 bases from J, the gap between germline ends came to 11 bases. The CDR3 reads CASSMFRGSYEQYF. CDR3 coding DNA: TGTGCCAGCAGCATGTTCCGGGGCTCCTACGAGCAGTACTTC.

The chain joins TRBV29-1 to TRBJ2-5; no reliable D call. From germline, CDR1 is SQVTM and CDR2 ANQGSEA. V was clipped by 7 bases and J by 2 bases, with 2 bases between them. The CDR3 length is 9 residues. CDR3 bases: TGCAGCGGTCAAGAGACCCAGTACTTC. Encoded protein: CSGQETQYF.

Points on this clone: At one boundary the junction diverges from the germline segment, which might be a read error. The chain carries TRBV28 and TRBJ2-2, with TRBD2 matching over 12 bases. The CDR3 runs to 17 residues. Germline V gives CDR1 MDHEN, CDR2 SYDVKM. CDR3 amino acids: CASSFFRTSGNPGELFF. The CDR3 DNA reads TGTGCCAGCAGTTTTTTCCGGACTAGCGGGAACCCCGGGGAGCTGTTTTTT.

The CDR3 region has the DNA TGTGCCAGCAGTTTATATCCCCACAGGACAGATACGCAGTATTTT. Translation: CASSLYPHRTDTQYF. The V and J genes are TRBV27 and TRBJ2-3; D is perhaps TRBD1 (5 bases). V dropped 1 base and J dropped 3 bases, with 11 bases sitting between them. This CDR3 region has 15 residues. In germline, CDR1 is MNHEY, CDR2 SMNVEV (reference sequence).

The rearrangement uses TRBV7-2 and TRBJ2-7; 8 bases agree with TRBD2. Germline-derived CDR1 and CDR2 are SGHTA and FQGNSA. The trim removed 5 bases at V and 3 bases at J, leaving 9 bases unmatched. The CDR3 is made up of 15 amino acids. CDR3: CASSRTSLSGYEQYF. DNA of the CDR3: TGTGCCAGCAGCAGGACTAGCCTATCAGGCTACGAGCAGTACTTC.

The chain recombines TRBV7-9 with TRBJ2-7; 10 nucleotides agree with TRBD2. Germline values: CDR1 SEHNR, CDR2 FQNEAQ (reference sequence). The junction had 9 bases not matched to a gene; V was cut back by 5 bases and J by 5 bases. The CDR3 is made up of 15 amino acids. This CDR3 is CASSPTPSGSHEQYF. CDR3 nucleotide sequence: TGTGCCAGCAGCCCAACTCCTAGCGGGAGCCACGAGCAGTACTTC.